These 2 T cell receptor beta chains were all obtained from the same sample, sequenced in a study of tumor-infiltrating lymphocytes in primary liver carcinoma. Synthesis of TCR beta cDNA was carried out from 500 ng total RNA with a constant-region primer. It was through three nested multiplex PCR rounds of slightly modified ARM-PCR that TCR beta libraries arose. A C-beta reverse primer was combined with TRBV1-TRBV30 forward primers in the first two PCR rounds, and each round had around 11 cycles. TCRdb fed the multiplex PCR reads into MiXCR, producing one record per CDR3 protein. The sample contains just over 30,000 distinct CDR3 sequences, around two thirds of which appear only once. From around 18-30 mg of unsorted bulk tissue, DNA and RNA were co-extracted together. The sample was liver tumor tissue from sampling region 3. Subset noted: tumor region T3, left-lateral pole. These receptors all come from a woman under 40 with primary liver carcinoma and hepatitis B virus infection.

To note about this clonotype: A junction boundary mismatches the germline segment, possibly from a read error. The CDR3 bases are TGTGCCAGCAGCCTGACGCGACAGGGAAAGGGAGATACGCAATATTTT. Protein product: CASSLTRQGKGDTQYF. This chain joins TRBV11-2 and TRBJ2-3, with 7 bases matching TRBD1. Germline V gives CDR1 SGHAT, CDR2 FQNNGV. The CDR3 is 16 residues long.

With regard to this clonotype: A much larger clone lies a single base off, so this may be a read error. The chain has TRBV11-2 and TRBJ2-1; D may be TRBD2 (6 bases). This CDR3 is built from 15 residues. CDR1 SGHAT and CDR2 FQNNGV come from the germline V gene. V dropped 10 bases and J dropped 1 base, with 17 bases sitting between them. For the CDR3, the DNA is TGTGCCAACAGTTCCGGGACTCAATCCTACAATGAGCAGTTCTTC. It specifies CANSSGTQSYNEQFF.